Below are 32 T cell receptor beta chains sequenced from a single sample in a study of control samples from healthy donors and cancer patients. This table comes from immunoSEQ multiplex PCR, and its TCRdb copy is limited to in-frame clones, with some not included. This sample carries about 120,000 clones, roughly 92% of them seen once, and the ten largest clones take 5.5% to 7%. Sequences were obtained from blood. These receptors were taken from a man aged 18-30 years in good health.

In this sample, this clone turned up once. The CDR3 DNA sequence: TGTGCCAGCAGCTTCCCCCCGCAGGGCCCACTGGAGGAAACTGAAGCTTTCTTT. It yields the protein CASSFPPQGPLEETEAFF. The chain carries TRBV11-2 and TRBJ1-1; tentative D call: TRBD1 (5 bases). V lost 3 bases and J lost 5, with 25 bases in between. The CDR3 covers 18 residues. The V gene's germline CDR1 is SGHAT and CDR2 FQNNGV. The variable domain in full, with the rest retrieved from reference TRBV11-2 and TRBJ1-1, is EAGVAQSPRYKIIEKRQSVAFWCNPISGHATLYWYQQILGQGPKLLIQFQNNGVVDDSQLPKDRFSAERLKGVDSTLKIQPAKLEDSAVYLCASSFPPQGPLEETEAFFGQGTRLTVV.

The chain is built from TRBV19 and TRBJ2-7; D might be TRBD1 (6 bases). CDR1 is LNHDA, CDR2 SQIVND, per germline (reference sequence). Trimming shortened V by 5 bases and J by 2 bases, and 13 bases separated the two germline ends. This CDR3 has 14 amino acids. Here the CDR3 DNA reads TGTGCCAGTAGTTCCAAGGGACAAGCCTACGAGCAGTACTTC. This sequence encodes CASSSKGQAYEQYF. Full variable domain (rest looked up from reference TRBV19 and TRBJ2-7): DGGITQSPKYLFRKEGQNVTLSCEQNLNHDAMYWYRQDPGQGLRLIYYSQIVNDFQKGDIAEGYSVSREKKESFPLTVTSAQKNPTAFYLCASSSKGQAYEQYFGPGTRLTVT.

This clone was found once. CDR3 coding DNA: TGTGCCTGGAGTGTACAAGGGGGCGAGCAGTACTTC. This codes for CAWSVQGGEQYF. The V gene is TRBV30, the J gene TRBJ2-7; D possibly corresponds to TRBD1 (6 bases). Trimming took 0 bases from V and 6 from J, leaving 9 bases between them. The CDR3 covers 12 residues. Germline CDR1 reads GTSNPN; CDR2 reads SVGIG (reference sequence).

This chain links TRBV10-3 with TRBJ2-5; D unclear. In germline, CDR1 is ENHRY, CDR2 SYGVKD. The ends were cut back, 8 bases at V and 3 bases at J, with 7 bases in the middle. This CDR3 region has 11 residues. CDR3 in DNA: TGTGCCATCGGATCTAAAGAGACCCAGTACTTC. It encodes CAIGSKETQYF.

The CDR3 reads CASSISGTQYF. CDR3 sequence (DNA): TGTGCCAGTAGTATCAGCGGGACCCAGTACTTC. The V call is TRBV19, the J call TRBJ2-5; D is possibly TRBD2 (5 bases). Germline assignment: CDR1 LNHDA and CDR2 SQIVND (reference sequence). The CDR3 is 11 amino acids. With 3 bases removed from V and 7 bases from J, the gap between germline ends came to 6 bases.

The chain recombines TRBV27 with TRBJ2-3; no clear D. Germline CDR1 and CDR2: MNHEY and SMNVEV (reference sequence). CDR3 size: 12 residues. The ends were cut back, 4 bases at V and 2 bases at J, with 4 bases in the middle. CDR3 bases: TGTGCCAGCAGTTCCTTCACAGATACGCAGTATTTT. It codes for CASSSFTDTQYF.

The chain has TRBV6-1 and TRBJ1-3; 9 bases align to TRBD1. CDR1 MNHNS and CDR2 SASEGT come from the germline V gene. The CDR3 loop spans 17 amino acids. V shed 3 bases and J 2 bases; nucleotides not matched to a gene: 8. CDR3 sequence (DNA): TGTGCCAGCAGTGAGATAAACAGGGGGCATACTGGAAACACCATATATTTT. Residues: CASSEINRGHTGNTIYF.

CDR3 coding DNA: TGTGCCAGCAGTTGGGGGAAGGCAACTAATGAAAAACTGTTTTTT. The encoded protein is CASSWGKATNEKLFF. This chain uses TRBV6-5 with TRBJ1-4; maybe TRBD1 (5 bases). The germline V gene encodes CDR1 MNHEY and CDR2 SVGAGI. The V and J ends lost 4 bases and 0 bases respectively, with 9 bases between them. The CDR3 totals 15 residues.

The chain joins TRBV10-1 to TRBJ1-4; TRBD1 is a possible D gene (5 bases). Between the trimmed V and J ends, which lost 7 bases and 4 bases, there was a span of 19 bases. The CDR3 extends over 16 amino acids. Germline V CDR1 and CDR2: WNHNN, SYGVQD (reference sequence). The CDR3 nucleotides are TGCGCCAGCAAACAGAAAACCGGGACTGATAATGAAAAACTGTTTTTT. Its translation is CASKQKTGTDNEKLFF.

The chain carries TRBV30 and TRBJ2-5, with D perhaps matching TRBD1 (7 bases). CDR3 length: 12 amino acids. The V end was cut by 3 bases, the J end by 5 bases, with 10 bases between. The germline V gene has CDR1 GTSNPN and CDR2 SVGIG (reference sequence). The CDR3 region is CAWSPGGETQYF. CDR3 coding DNA: TGTGCCTGGAGCCCAGGGGGGGAGACCCAGTACTTC.

The chain couples TRBV11-2 to TRBJ2-7; D gene unclear. V was shortened by 1 base and J by 6 bases, with 7 bases between the two germline ends. The CDR3 consists of 12 residues. Germline V gene data show CDR1 as SGHAT and CDR2 as FQNNGV. For the CDR3, the DNA is TGTGCCAGCAGCTTAGCCGGGTTCGAGCAGTACTTC. Translation: CASSLAGFEQYF.

The chain combines TRBV7-9 with TRBJ2-1, with D unclear. The V gene lost 4 bases and the J gene lost 6 bases, with 13 bases spanning the gap. From germline, CDR1 is SEHNR and CDR2 FQNEAQ (reference sequence). CDR3 length equals 14 residues. The CDR3 loop is CASSSSDGVNEQFF. CDR3 bases: TGTGCCAGCAGCTCATCCGACGGAGTCAATGAGCAGTTCTTC.

The chain couples TRBV19 to TRBJ2-3, with D tentatively TRBD1 or TRBD2 (7 bases each). The V end was cut by 8 bases, the J end by 2 bases, with 14 bases between. Germline V gene sequence: CDR1 LNHDA, CDR2 SQIVND (reference sequence). The CDR3 covers 14 residues. CDR3 loop: CASATGRVTDTQYF. In DNA, the CDR3 is TGTGCCAGTGCGACAGGGAGGGTCACAGATACGCAGTATTTT. Looking up the rest from reference TRBV19 and TRBJ2-3 gives the full variable domain: DGGITQSPKYLFRKEGQNVTLSCEQNLNHDAMYWYRQDPGQGLRLIYYSQIVNDFQKGDIAEGYSVSREKKESFPLTVTSAQKNPTAFYLCASATGRVTDTQYFGPGTRLTVL.

The CDR3, as DNA: TGTGCCAGCAGCACAGGGTCGAACACCGGGGAGCTGTTTTTT. Protein: CASSTGSNTGELFF. J is TRBJ2-2 and V is TRBV4-2, with a tentative D call TRBD1 (6 bases). Trimming left V 5 bases short and J 0 bases short, with 7 bases between. CDR1 and CDR2 (germline): LGHNA, YNFKEQ. This CDR3 comprises 14 residues.

The rearrangement uses TRBV10-3 and TRBJ2-4; 14 bases line up with TRBD2. This CDR3 has 19 amino acids. With 6 bases clipped from V and 0 bases from J, the junction kept 10 bases outside the gene matches. From germline, CDR1 is ENHRY and CDR2 SYGVKD. CDR3 coding DNA: TGTGCCATCAGCCCCGGGACTAGCGGGGGCCGGTTAGCCAAAAACATTCAGTACTTC. Residues: CAISPGTSGGRLAKNIQYF.

The rearrangement joins TRBV25-1 to TRBJ2-2; 12 positions match TRBD2. Losses at the gene ends were 8 bases for V and 14 bases for J; bases not matched to a gene: 9. Germline V lookup: CDR1 MGHDK, CDR2 SYGVNS. CDR3 length: 13 amino acids. CDR3 in DNA: TGTGCCAGCCAGACTAGCGGGGGTTCGAACCTGTTTTTT. It specifies CASQTSGGSNLFF.

The genes are TRBV2 and TRBJ1-5; 10 bases line up with TRBD1. The length of the CDR3 is 15 residues. Losses at the gene ends were 7 bases for V and 6 bases for J; bases not matched to a gene: 9. From germline, CDR1 is SNHLY and CDR2 FYNNEI. The CDR3 reads CASKKDRGIGQPQHF. The CDR3 nucleotides read TGTGCCAGCAAGAAGGACAGGGGGATCGGTCAGCCCCAGCATTTT. Using reference TRBV2 and TRBJ1-5 for the parts outside the CDR3, the full variable domain is EPEVTQTPSHQVTQMGQEVILRCVPISNHLYFYWYRQILGQKVEFLVSFYNNEISEKSEIFDDQFSVERPDGSNFTLKIRSTKLEDSAMYFCASKKDRGIGQPQHFGDGTRLSIL.

The chain couples TRBV30 to TRBJ2-7, with D perhaps TRBD2 (6 bases). The CDR3 has 12 amino acids. Germline V gene sequence: CDR1 GTSNPN, CDR2 SVGIG (reference sequence). V lost 6 bases, J lost 3 bases, and 12 bases lay in between. The CDR3 DNA sequence: TGTGCCTGTATTGGGGGGTTCTACGAGCAGTACTTC. This gives the protein CACIGGFYEQYF. Looking up the rest from reference TRBV30 and TRBJ2-7 gives the full variable domain: SQTIHQWPATLVQPVGSPLSLECTVEGTSNPNLYWYRQAAGRGLQLLFYSVGIGQISSEVPQNLSASRPQDRQFILSSKKLLLSDSGFYLCACIGGFYEQYFGPGTRLTVT.

This clone is classed as medium-sized. The V gene is TRBV19, the J gene TRBJ2-1; 10 positions agree with TRBD2. This CDR3 spans 15 amino acids. Germline V gene lookup returns CDR1 LNHDA and CDR2 SQIVND (reference sequence). Trimming took 4 bases from V and 2 from J; bases not matched to a gene: 2. The CDR3 is CASSNSGGPYNEQFF. CDR3 sequence (DNA): TGTGCCAGTAGTAATAGCGGGGGGCCCTACAATGAGCAGTTCTTC.

V usage is TRBV5-4 and J usage is TRBJ2-7; unclear D gene. The CDR3 length is 14 residues. Trimming cost V 4 bases and J 0 bases, with 11 bases left between them. Germline values: CDR1 SGHNT, CDR2 YYREEE (reference sequence). The CDR3 sequence: CASSPQPSSYEQYF. CDR3 coding DNA: TGTGCCAGCAGCCCCCAGCCCAGCTCCTACGAGCAGTACTTC.

The chain links TRBV12-3 or TRBV12-4 to TRBJ1-1, with unresolved D. The CDR3 sequence is 13 residues long. Trimming took 1 base from V and 3 from J, leaving 6 bases between them. CDR3 protein: CASSLDWDTEAFF. The DNA for the CDR3 is TGTGCCAGCAGTTTAGATTGGGACACTGAAGCTTTCTTT.

The J gene is TRBJ1-6, the V gene TRBV3-1 (or the pseudogene TRBV3-2); D uncertain. The CDR3 spans 17 residues. Trimming took off 0 bases at V and 6 bases at J, with 15 bases between the two ends. Per the germline V gene, CDR1 is LGHDT and CDR2 is YNNKEL (reference sequence). The CDR3 protein is CASSQELSMTLNSPLHF. CDR3 sequence (DNA): TGTGCCAGCAGCCAAGAGTTGAGTATGACGCTTAATTCACCCCTCCACTTT.

The CDR3 protein is CASVHNEQFF. The CDR3 DNA follows: TGTGCCAGCGTTCACAATGAGCAGTTCTTC. The rearrangement uses TRBV2 and TRBJ2-1; unclear D gene. Trimming removed 8 bases at V and 5 bases at J, with 4 bases between. CDR3 size: 10 residues. Germline V gene data show CDR1 as SNHLY and CDR2 as FYNNEI.

This clone was recorded only once. The chain uses TRBV9 and TRBJ1-1, with D possibly TRBD1 on 5 matching bases. The CDR3 runs to 16 residues. Germline V CDR1 and CDR2: SGDLS, YYNGEE. V lost 4 bases to trimming and J lost 2 bases, with 18 bases between them. The CDR3 region has the DNA TGTGCCAGCAGCACCCCCAGGGCGGCAGCCAACACTGAAGCTTTCTTT. The encoded protein is CASSTPRAAANTEAFF.

This clone was found once. CDR3 DNA: TGTGCCAGTAGTATCCCTGGGACCTACAATGAGCAGTTCTTC. Residues: CASSIPGTYNEQFF. V and J are TRBV19 and TRBJ2-1; D not certain. CDR3 length: 14 amino acids. Germline V gene data show CDR1 as LNHDA and CDR2 as SQIVND (reference sequence). Between the trimmed V and J ends, which lost 3 bases and 2 bases, there was a span of 8 bases.

The genes are TRBV19 and TRBJ2-5; TRBD2 agrees at 9 bases. Germline CDR1 is LNHDA and CDR2 is SQIVND (reference sequence). This CDR3 has 15 amino acids. V was clipped by 1 base and J by 4 bases; unmatched bases: 4. The chain's CDR3 is CASSIGSGGGETQYF. Written as DNA, the CDR3 is TGTGCCAGTAGTATAGGTAGCGGGGGTGGAGAGACCCAGTACTTC.

This clone appeared once. The chain is built from TRBV30 and TRBJ2-7, with TRBD2 identical over 7 bases. With 0 bases clipped from V and 6 bases from J, the junction kept 5 bases outside the gene matches. Germline V gene sequence: CDR1 GTSNPN, CDR2 SVGIG (reference sequence). This CDR3 comprises 13 residues. Written as DNA, the CDR3 is TGTGCCTGGAGTGTGGGCAGGACTAGCGAGCAGTACTTC. It codes for CAWSVGRTSEQYF. Combining the CDR3 with reference TRBV30 and TRBJ2-7 gives the whole variable domain SQTIHQWPATLVQPVGSPLSLECTVEGTSNPNLYWYRQAAGRGLQLLFYSVGIGQISSEVPQNLSASRPQDRQFILSSKKLLLSDSGFYLCAWSVGRTSEQYFGPGTRLTVT.

This rearrangement joins TRBV30 to TRBJ2-3; 10 positions match TRBD2. The CDR3 is 15 amino acids. Germline V lookup: CDR1 GTSNPN, CDR2 SVGIG (reference sequence). Losses at the gene ends were 1 base for V and 4 bases for J; bases not matched to a gene: 5. The CDR3 nucleotides are TGTGCCTGGAGTGCCACTAGCGGGGTCGCAGATACGCAGTATTTT. It is translated as CAWSATSGVADTQYF.

The chain uses TRBV2 and TRBJ1-2, with TRBD1 identical over 7 bases. The CDR3 is 13 amino acids. V shed 7 bases and J 3 bases; nucleotides not matched to a gene: 5. In germline, CDR1 is SNHLY, CDR2 FYNNEI. In nucleotides, the CDR3 is TGTGCCAGCAAAACAGGGACAGACTATGGCTACACCTTC. Translated: CASKTGTDYGYTF.

This chain uses TRBV18 with TRBJ1-2; D remains unclear. In germline, CDR1 is KGHSH, CDR2 LQKENI. The CDR3 has 13 amino acids. Between the trimmed V and J ends, which lost 4 bases and 5 bases, there was a span of 11 bases. CDR3 DNA sequence: TGTGCCAGCTCACAGGGTGGAGGGTATGGCTACACCTTC. Its translation: CASSQGGGYGYTF.

Only one count was recorded for this clone. CDR3 protein: CSVVDLGLQAVSTDTQYF. The CDR3 nucleotides are TGCAGCGTAGTAGACCTGGGCCTCCAGGCTGTGAGCACAGATACGCAGTATTTT. The chain employs TRBV29-1 and TRBJ2-3; D unclear. The CDR3 loop spans 18 amino acids. The germline V gene has CDR1 SQVTM and CDR2 ANQGSEA. V lost 6 bases to trimming and J lost 0 bases, with 25 bases between them.

The CDR3 bases are TGTGCCTGGAAATGGACAGGGAATCTAGAATCACCCCTCCACTTT. Translating gives CAWKWTGNLESPLHF. The chain couples TRBV30 to TRBJ1-6; TRBD1 matches 8 bases. CDR3 length equals 15 residues. V lost 4 bases, J lost 10 bases, and 12 bases stayed unmatched. Per the germline V gene, CDR1 is GTSNPN and CDR2 is SVGIG (reference sequence).